The 15 T cell receptor beta chains below come from one sample, sequenced in a study of T cell changes during pregnancy in multiple sclerosis (dated by TCRdb to the late 2010s). Libraries were built with the immunoSEQ multiplex PCR assay. Here the immuneACCESS table is served through TCRdb, limited to in-frame sequences with V and J called. Missing clones are a known gap in these copies; in checked studies unresolved V genes cover under half, and the rest lacks a known reason. In all, the sample holds about 60,000 clones, and about 96% of those were seen once. The biggest ten clones account for roughly 2.5% of the sample. This specimen was CD8+ T cells from peripheral blood mononuclear cells, taken after pregnancy. These TCRs come from a female donor with multiple sclerosis, enrolled in a pregnancy study.

V is TRBV28 and J is TRBJ2-3, with 9 bases matching TRBD2. The CDR3 is made up of 16 amino acids. V gave up 4 bases and J gave up 4 bases; unmatched junction bases: 9. The germline V gene has CDR1 MDHEN and CDR2 SYDVKM. CDR3 sequence reads: CASSYLGGRASDTQYF. The CDR3 DNA sequence: TGTGCCAGCAGTTATCTCGGCGGGAGGGCCTCAGATACGCAGTATTTT.

The chain recombines TRBV19 with TRBJ2-1; D is uncertain. The CDR3 consists of 17 residues. The germline gives CDR1 LNHDA, CDR2 SQIVND (reference sequence). V lost 3 bases to trimming and J lost 0 bases, with 15 bases between them. The CDR3 reads CASSIPHDSSSYNEQFF. Here the CDR3 DNA reads TGTGCCAGTAGTATCCCCCACGACTCGAGCTCCTACAATGAGCAGTTCTTC.

This chain uses TRBV6-5 with TRBJ2-7; 9 bases match TRBD1. CDR3 size: 15 residues. The V segment lost 4 bases and the J segment 3 bases; nucleotides outside the gene matches: 7. Germline V gene lookup returns CDR1 MNHEY and CDR2 SVGAGI. The DNA of the CDR3 is TGTGCCAGCAGTTTTCCGGGACAGGGATACTACGAGCAGTACTTC. Its translation: CASSFPGQGYYEQYF.

V and J are TRBV27 and TRBJ2-7; TRBD1 matches at 7 bases. The germline V gene encodes CDR1 MNHEY and CDR2 SMNVEV (reference sequence). This CDR3 has 14 amino acids. V lost 2 bases, J lost 2 bases, and 3 bases stayed unmatched. CDR3 loop: CASSLGTAAYEQYF. In nucleotides, the CDR3 is TGTGCCAGCAGTTTAGGGACAGCAGCCTACGAGCAGTACTTC.

The chain has TRBV7-6 and TRBJ2-7; tentative D call: TRBD2 (6 bases). Looked up from germline, CDR1 is SGHVS and CDR2 is FNYEAQ. The CDR3 contains 16 residues. Trimming cost V 1 base and J 2 bases, with 15 bases left between them. The CDR3 DNA follows: TGTGCCAGCAGCTTAGGGGGAAGCGGGCCGGCCTACGAGCAGTACTTC. The encoded protein is CASSLGGSGPAYEQYF.

The chain combines TRBV28 with TRBJ2-1; the match to TRBD2 covers 10 bases. Germline V gives CDR1 MDHEN, CDR2 SYDVKM. V shed 7 bases, J shed 5 bases, and the junction held 5 bases outside the gene matches. CDR3 length: 14 amino acids. The CDR3 DNA reads as TGTGCCAGCACCGGGACTAGCGTAAACAATGAGCAGTTCTTC. This encodes CASTGTSVNNEQFF.

V usage is TRBV9 and J usage is TRBJ1-5, with D possibly matching TRBD1 (5 bases). The germline gives CDR1 SGDLS, CDR2 YYNGEE. CDR3 length: 16 amino acids. The V end was cut by 0 bases, the J end by 2 bases, with 12 bases between. The CDR3 loop reads CASSVGGGGGNQPQHF. The CDR3 DNA is TGTGCCAGCAGCGTAGGAGGAGGAGGGGGCAATCAGCCCCAGCATTTT. Based on the CDR3 plus reference TRBV9 and TRBJ1-5, the full variable domain is DSGVTQTPKHLITATGQRVTLRCSPRSGDLSVYWYQQSLDQGLQFLIQYYNGEERAKGNILERFSAQQFPDLHSELNLSSLELGDSALYFCASSVGGGGGNQPQHFGDGTRLSIL.

The chain combines TRBV7-9 with TRBJ2-7, with 7 bases aligning to TRBD1. Germline CDR1 is SEHNR and CDR2 is FQNEAQ (reference sequence). V shed 11 bases and J 11 bases; nucleotides not matched to a gene: 9. The CDR3 is made up of 10 amino acids. CDR3 in DNA: TGTGCCTCTGGGAAGGACAGGAAGTACTTC. This encodes CASGKDRKYF.

This clone was observed once. The chain is built from TRBV27 and TRBJ2-2, with 10 bases that match TRBD2. V gave up 2 bases and J gave up 5 bases; unmatched junction bases: 8. The CDR3 sequence is 17 residues long. CDR1 is MNHEY and CDR2 is SMNVEV in the germline V gene (reference sequence). The CDR3 sequence is CASSLPSSGSETGELFF. The CDR3 DNA reads TGTGCCAGCAGTTTACCCTCTAGCGGGAGTGAGACCGGGGAGCTGTTTTTT.

The rearrangement uses TRBV18 and TRBJ2-1; no clear D gene. The CDR3 has 12 amino acids. Trimming shortened V by 8 bases and J by 7 bases, and 12 bases separated the two germline ends. The germline gives CDR1 KGHSH, CDR2 LQKENI. This CDR3 is CASPSGENEQFF. The DNA for the CDR3 is TGTGCCAGCCCCTCGGGTGAAAATGAGCAGTTCTTC.

The J gene is TRBJ2-3, the V gene TRBV7-9; TRBD2 is a possible D gene (5 bases). Germline CDR1 SEHNR, CDR2 FQNEAQ (reference sequence). Trimming left V 5 bases short and J 5 bases short, with 11 bases between. The CDR3 is 13 residues long. The CDR3 spells CASSANGEDTQYF. In DNA form, the CDR3 reads TGTGCCAGCAGCGCGAACGGGGAAGATACGCAGTATTTT.

The chain joins TRBV7-3 to TRBJ1-1; 9 bases align to TRBD1. V was pared by 5 bases and J by 3 bases, with 7 bases of the junction left unmatched. Germline CDR1 reads SGHTA; CDR2 reads FQGTGA. CDR3 length equals 15 residues. The CDR3 loop reads CASSVGTGRDTEAFF. Here the CDR3 DNA reads TGTGCCAGCAGCGTGGGGACAGGGAGGGACACTGAAGCTTTCTTT.

V is TRBV19 and J is TRBJ2-3; D may be TRBD1 (6 bases). Germline-derived CDR1 and CDR2 are LNHDA and SQIVND (reference sequence). V was cut by 7 bases and J by 0 bases, with 11 bases left in between. CDR3 length equals 14 residues. Here the CDR3 reads CASIGTSSTDTQYF. The CDR3 DNA sequence: TGTGCCAGTATCGGGACATCTAGCACAGATACGCAGTATTTT.

V is TRBV9 and J is TRBJ2-7; 7 positions agree with TRBD2. V lost 0 bases, J lost 5 bases, and 5 bases stayed unmatched. Looked up from germline, CDR1 is SGDLS and CDR2 is YYNGEE. The CDR3 runs 14 residues. The CDR3 DNA follows: TGTGCCAGCAGCGTAGCGGGAGGACGCAACGAGCAGTACTTC. It is translated as CASSVAGGRNEQYF. The full variable domain, with the rest looked up from reference TRBV9 and TRBJ2-7, is DSGVTQTPKHLITATGQRVTLRCSPRSGDLSVYWYQQSLDQGLQFLIQYYNGEERAKGNILERFSAQQFPDLHSELNLSSLELGDSALYFCASSVAGGRNEQYFGPGTRLTVT.

This chain links TRBV13 with TRBJ2-2, with 8 bases matching TRBD1. The V segment lost 5 bases and the J segment 1 base; nucleotides outside the gene matches: 9. Germline V gene data show CDR1 as PRHDT and CDR2 as FYEKMQ (reference sequence). This CDR3 has 17 amino acids. CDR3 nucleotides: TGTGCCAGCAGCCCCCCGACAGGGGTAAGGAACACCGGGGAGCTGTTTTTT. Its translation is CASSPPTGVRNTGELFF.